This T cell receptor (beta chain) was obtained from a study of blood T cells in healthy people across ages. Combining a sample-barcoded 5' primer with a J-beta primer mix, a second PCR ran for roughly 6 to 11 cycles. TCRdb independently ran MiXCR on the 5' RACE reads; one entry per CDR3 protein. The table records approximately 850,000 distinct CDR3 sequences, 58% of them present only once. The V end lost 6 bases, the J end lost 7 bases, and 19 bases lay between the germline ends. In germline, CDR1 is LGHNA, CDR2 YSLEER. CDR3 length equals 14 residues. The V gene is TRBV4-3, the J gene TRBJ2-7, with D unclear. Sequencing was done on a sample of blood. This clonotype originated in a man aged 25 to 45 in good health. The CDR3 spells CASSEELSYNEQYF. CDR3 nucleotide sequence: TGCGCCAGCAGTGAAGAACTCTCCTACAATGAGCAGTACTTC.